The 16 T cell receptor beta chains below all came from one sample that was sequenced in a study of blood T cells in healthy people across ages. A sample-barcoded 5' primer and a J-beta primer mix were used in a second PCR of roughly 7 to 12 cycles. TCRdb ran MiXCR on the 5' RACE reads and lists one entry per CDR3 protein. Of hundreds of thousands of distinct CDR3 sequences listed, approximately 40% were seen once; the top ten hold about 32%. The sequenced sample consisted of blood. These receptors originate from a man of 80 years or more in good health.

This clonotype was observed a few times. V usage is TRBV29-1 and J usage is TRBJ2-1; TRBD2 aligns across 14 bases. The CDR3 has 13 amino acids. Germline trimming cut 7 bases from V and 6 bases from J; bases unmatched to any gene: 2. The germline gives CDR1 SQVTM, CDR2 ANQGSEA. This chain's CDR3 is CSAGLAGANEQFF. In nucleotides, the CDR3 is TGCAGCGCGGGACTAGCGGGGGCCAATGAGCAGTTCTTC.

This clonotype showed up just a few times. The chain employs TRBV7-2 and TRBJ1-1; TRBD1 is a possible D gene (6 bases). Germline lookup yields CDR1 SGHTA and CDR2 FQGNSA. This CDR3 is built from 14 residues. The V end lost 2 bases, the J end lost 5 bases, and 12 bases lay between the germline ends. The CDR3, as DNA: TGTGCCAGCAGCTTAAGATGGGGGCCTACTGAAGCTTTCTTT. Translated: CASSLRWGPTEAFF.

The chain joins TRBV9 to TRBJ2-5, with 7 bases lining up with TRBD1. V gave up 5 bases and J gave up 10 bases; unmatched junction bases: 11. CDR3 length: 13 amino acids. Germline-derived CDR1 and CDR2 are SGDLS and YYNGEE. The CDR3 DNA reads TGTGCCAGCAGAGAGACAGGGCCCCGGAACCAGTACTTC. It is translated as CASRETGPRNQYF.

This clonotype has only a few counts. The V and J genes are TRBV7-2 and TRBJ2-5, with 12 bases fitting TRBD2. Germline loops: CDR1 SGHTA, CDR2 FQGNSA. The CDR3 covers 15 residues. The V and J ends lost 4 bases and 11 bases, in that order; junction bases with no gene match: 11. CDR3 in DNA: TGTGCCAGCAGCTCAAGACTAGCGGGGGATTGGGAGCAGTACTTC. Amino acids: CASSSRLAGDWEQYF.

This clonotype occurred many times. The chain recombines TRBV12-3 or TRBV12-4 with TRBJ2-1; 11 bases fit TRBD2. The CDR3 consists of 15 residues. J gave up 8 bases and V 2 bases, and 5 bases lay outside the gene matches. Here the CDR3 reads CASSLLLAGGDEQFF. The CDR3 DNA follows: TGTGCCAGCAGTTTACTTCTAGCGGGAGGCGATGAGCAGTTCTTC.

The V gene is TRBV7-2, the J gene TRBJ2-7; a weak D match, TRBD2 (5 bases). V was trimmed by 5 bases and J by 1 base, leaving 15 bases between them. The germline V gene encodes CDR1 SGHTA and CDR2 FQGNSA. The CDR3 contains 15 residues. CDR3 coding DNA: TGTGCCAGCAGCGTGGGTATCGGGATTTCCTACGAGCAGTACTTC. This sequence encodes CASSVGIGISYEQYF.

J is TRBJ1-5 and V is TRBV27, with 10 bases lining up with TRBD1. The V gene end was trimmed by 6 bases and the J gene end by 1 base; junction bases not matched to a gene: 3. Germline CDR1 and CDR2: MNHEY and SMNVEV (reference sequence). The CDR3 is 15 residues long. The DNA of the CDR3 is TGTGCCAGCAGACGGGACAGGGGAAGCAATCAGCCCCAGCATTTT. Amino acid sequence: CASRRDRGSNQPQHF.

Details on this clonotype: A single base separates this from a much larger clone, so it may be a read error. The genes are TRBV7-2 and TRBJ2-5; possibly TRBD1 for D (5 bases). The tail of the sequence fits TRBJ2-1 better, so the J call may be wrong. The CDR3 is 15 amino acids. From germline, CDR1 is SGHTA and CDR2 FQGNSA. CDR3 sequence reads: CASSLETASQETQFF. The CDR3 DNA reads TGTGCCAGCAGCCTGGAGACAGCGTCACAAGAGACCCAGTTCTTC.

This chain links TRBV20-1 with TRBJ2-1, with 8 bases identical to TRBD2. This CDR3 comprises 14 residues. The germline V gene encodes CDR1 DFQATT and CDR2 SNEGSKA (reference sequence). The V and J ends lost 0 bases and 8 bases, in that order; junction bases with no gene match: 6. The DNA of the CDR3 is TGCAGTGCTAGAGACTTTAGCGGGAAGGATGAGCAGTTCTTC. It yields the protein CSARDFSGKDEQFF.

J is TRBJ1-6 and V is TRBV7-9; D is unclear. CDR3 length: 15 amino acids. Trimming removed 2 bases at V and 7 bases at J, with 12 bases between. Per germline, CDR1 SEHNR and CDR2 FQNEAQ (reference sequence). Written as DNA, the CDR3 is TGTGCCAGCAGCTTATATCCGGAGTCCAATTCACCCCTCCACTTT. Amino acid sequence: CASSLYPESNSPLHF.

This clonotype has a handful of counts. The CDR3 sequence: CSAIYPKGNTEAFF. For the CDR3, the DNA is TGCAGTGCTATCTACCCTAAGGGGAACACTGAAGCTTTCTTT. V and J are TRBV20-1 and TRBJ1-1, with D uncertain. Deletions cut 4 bases from V and 1 base from J, with 13 bases between. The CDR3 contains 14 residues. The germline gives CDR1 DFQATT, CDR2 SNEGSKA (reference sequence).

This chain joins TRBV7-2 and TRBJ2-5; TRBD2 matches 8 bases. Germline assignment: CDR1 SGHTA and CDR2 FQGNSA. Losses at the gene ends were 2 bases for V and 3 bases for J; bases not matched to a gene: 5. This CDR3 comprises 15 residues. CDR3 coding DNA: TGTGCCAGCAGCTTATCTGCGGGAGGCAAAGAGACCCAGTACTTC. It specifies CASSLSAGGKETQYF. The whole variable domain, remainder taken from reference TRBV7-2 and TRBJ2-5, is GAGVSQSPSNKVTEKGKDVELRCDPISGHTALYWYRQSLGQGLEFLIYFQGNSAPDKSGLPSDRFSAERTGGSVSTLTIQRTQQEDSAVYLCASSLSAGGKETQYFGPGTRLLVL.

This clonotype was observed a handful of times. The genes are TRBV6-2 or TRBV6-3 and TRBJ2-5; 14 nucleotides match TRBD2. The V and J ends lost 6 bases and 4 bases, in that order; junction bases with no gene match: 13. The CDR3 consists of 18 residues. Germline V CDR1 and CDR2: MNHEY, SVGEGT. As DNA, the CDR3 is TGTGCCAGCAGCCAAGGGACTAGCGGGGGCGCAACCCGAGAGACCCAGTACTTC. This codes for CASSQGTSGGATRETQYF.

This chain links TRBV5-1 with TRBJ1-6; TRBD1 might be the D (5 bases). CDR1 is SGHRS and CDR2 is YFSETQ in the germline V gene. The CDR3 covers 16 residues. The ends were cut back, 1 base at V and 3 bases at J, with 11 bases in the middle. CDR3: CASSLRPGNYNSPLHF. CDR3 nucleotide sequence: TGCGCCAGCAGCTTGAGGCCAGGGAACTATAATTCACCCCTCCACTTT.

The chain couples TRBV29-1 to TRBJ2-1; TRBD1 agrees at 8 bases. Gene TRBJ2-7 matches the end of the DNA better, so the J call may be wrong. From germline, CDR1 is SQVTM and CDR2 ANQGSEA. The CDR3 runs to 12 residues. CDR3 DNA sequence: TGCAGCGTCGAGACAGGGGCCCCGAAGCAGTACTTC. It specifies CSVETGAPKQYF.

This clonotype appeared a few times. The rearrangement joins TRBV20-1 to TRBJ2-1; no reliable D call. In germline, CDR1 is DFQATT, CDR2 SNEGSKA (reference sequence). CDR3 length: 14 residues. Trimming left V 3 bases short and J 3 bases short, with 12 bases between. CDR3 in DNA: TGCAGTGCTAGGGGTCCCTGGGGCTACAATGAGCAGTTCTTC. It translates to CSARGPWGYNEQFF.